The 10 T cell receptor beta chains below all came from one sample that was sequenced in a study of cytomegalovirus exposure and HLA in healthy donors. The primer mix had 60 Vbeta and 13 Jbeta primers. Some clones are missing from TCRdb's copy, which holds only in-frame ones; the method was immunoSEQ multiplex PCR. In the table there are 90,000 to 120,000 clones, 82% of which are singletons. Sequencing was done on a sample of PBMCs. Receptor source: a man aged 25 to 40 in good health and CMV-seropositive.

As for this clone: Germline and junction disagree at one end, which may indicate a read error. The chain employs TRBV18 and TRBJ2-3; D unclear. The V gene's germline CDR1 is KGHSH and CDR2 LQKENI. This CDR3 has 10 residues. CDR3 sequence (DNA): TGTGCCAGCTCATCTGATAGGCAGTATTTT. It codes for CASSSDRQYF.

The genes are TRBV11-2 and TRBJ2-7, with D hard to call. The V gene lost 1 base and the J gene lost 6 bases, with 10 bases spanning the gap. The length of the CDR3 is 13 residues. CDR1 is SGHAT and CDR2 is FQNNGV in the germline V gene. The CDR3 spells CASSLGPEREQYF. DNA of the CDR3: TGTGCCAGCAGCTTAGGACCGGAGCGCGAGCAGTACTTC.

This clone was seen just once. V gene TRBV5-1 combines with J gene TRBJ2-3; the D gene is possibly TRBD2 (6 bases). CDR1 and CDR2 (germline): SGHRS, YFSETQ. The V end lost 4 bases, the J end lost 1 base, and 16 bases lay between the germline ends. The CDR3 length is 16 residues. This chain's CDR3 is CASSLQSGRRTDTQYF. As DNA, the CDR3 is TGCGCCAGCAGCCTCCAAAGCGGGCGACGCACAGATACGCAGTATTTT.

The chain combines TRBV19 with TRBJ2-5; tentatively, D is TRBD2 (5 bases). The CDR3 covers 15 residues. V dropped 4 bases and J dropped 3 bases, with 15 bases sitting between them. CDR1 LNHDA and CDR2 SQIVND come from the germline V gene (reference sequence). The CDR3, as DNA: TGTGCCAGTAGTAATTCCGGGGTGGGGAAAGAGACCCAGTACTTC. This codes for CASSNSGVGKETQYF.

V gene TRBV6-6 combines with J gene TRBJ2-5, with 7 bases that match TRBD1. CDR1 MNHNY and CDR2 SVGAGI come from the germline V gene (reference sequence). V was pared by 5 bases and J by 7 bases, with 10 bases of the junction left unmatched. The CDR3 has 14 amino acids. The CDR3 sequence is CASSLGTAVGTQYF. DNA for the CDR3: TGTGCCAGCAGTCTAGGGACAGCCGTGGGGACCCAGTACTTC.

About this clone itself: Sequence at one end of the junction differs from germline and may be a read error. The gene calls are TRBV7-9 and TRBJ1-4; D unresolved. Germline values: CDR1 SEHNR, CDR2 FQNEAQ (reference sequence). This CDR3 contains 13 residues. CDR3: CSSSRVVEEKLFF. The CDR3 region has the DNA TGTTCCAGCAGTCGAGTTGTGGAGGAAAAACTGTTTTTT.

The chain recombines TRBV11-3 with TRBJ1-2; D not certain. V lost 4 bases to trimming and J lost 5 bases, with 20 bases between them. CDR3 length equals 16 residues. The V gene's germline CDR1 is SGHNT and CDR2 YENEEA. The CDR3 bases are TGTGCCAGCAGCTCTCAAACGCGGAGAGCCGCGTATGGCTACACCTTC. It encodes CASSSQTRRAAYGYTF.

This clone was recorded once. The gene calls are TRBV19 and TRBJ1-1, with a possible D match to TRBD1 (6 bases). Deletions cut 0 bases from V and 6 bases from J, with 14 bases between. The CDR3 has 15 amino acids. Germline CDR1 reads LNHDA; CDR2 reads SQIVND (reference sequence). CDR3 region: CASSIDLNRVPEAFF. The CDR3 DNA follows: TGTGCCAGTAGTATAGATCTGAACAGGGTTCCTGAAGCTTTCTTT.

This chain joins TRBV6-4 and TRBJ1-5; D call uncertain. Deletions cut 9 bases from V and 4 bases from J, with 13 bases between. This CDR3 region has 13 residues. Germline V gives CDR1 MRHNA, CDR2 SNTAGT. The CDR3 sequence: CASSPGENQPQHF. CDR3 nucleotide sequence: TGTGCCAGTTCTCCCGGGGAGAATCAGCCCCAGCATTTT.

V and J are TRBV13 and TRBJ2-5; 9 nucleotides align to TRBD2. The CDR3 has 15 amino acids. The V gene's germline CDR1 is PRHDT and CDR2 FYEKMQ (reference sequence). V lost 0 bases and J lost 9; bases outside the gene matches: 8. CDR3: CASSLGLAGPQAQYF. The DNA of the CDR3 is TGTGCCAGCAGCTTAGGTCTAGCGGGACCCCAGGCCCAGTACTTC.